What follows are 25 T cell receptor beta chains derived from one specimen sequenced in a study of T-cell reconstitution after alpha-beta-depleted transplantation in children. A library of TCRbeta sequences, prepared with unique molecular identifiers, was generated. MiXCR was run by TCRdb on the PCR reads, yielding one entry per CDR3 protein. The repertoire has about 580,000 distinct CDR3 sequences, around 23% of them found once; the top ten carry roughly 14%. The sample here was PBMCs, mostly from graft donor cells, taken 360 days after TCRalphabeta/CD19-depleted stem cell transplant. Receptors were obtained from a boy in the first two years of life who had a stem cell transplant for acute myeloid leukemia, so the T cells may come from the graft donor.

This chain uses TRBV6-2 or TRBV6-3 with TRBJ1-5, with 7 bases identical to TRBD1. This CDR3 has 15 amino acids. V dropped 5 bases and J dropped 10; count of bases not matched to a gene: 14. Germline CDR1 reads MNHEY; CDR2 reads SVGEGT. The CDR3 sequence: CASSPGRDSRKPQHF. The DNA of the CDR3 is TGTGCCAGCAGTCCCGGCCGGGACAGCAGAAAACCCCAGCATTTT.

The table lists this clonotype with many counts. The CDR3 DNA reads as TGTGCCAGCGGCCTACCAGGGCGTCCCTACGAGCAGTACTTC. This sequence encodes CASGLPGRPYEQYF. The genes are TRBV6-2 or TRBV6-3 and TRBJ2-7; a weak D match, TRBD1 (5 bases). V lost 8 bases, J lost 2 bases, and 16 bases lay in between. Germline V gene data show CDR1 as MNHEY and CDR2 as SVGEGT. This CDR3 has 14 amino acids.

This clonotype was recorded a few times. J is TRBJ1-6 and V is TRBV20-1; 8 bases match TRBD1. CDR3 size: 14 residues. Germline loops: CDR1 DFQATT, CDR2 SNEGSKA (reference sequence). V dropped 6 bases and J dropped 6; count of bases not matched to a gene: 7. The CDR3 is CSAARGRLNSPLHF. The CDR3 DNA follows: TGCAGTGCCGCCAGGGGGCGCCTTAATTCACCCCTCCACTTT.

The table lists this clonotype with a few counts. The V gene is TRBV12-3 or TRBV12-4, the J gene TRBJ1-1; D is perhaps TRBD1 (6 bases). This CDR3 region has 13 residues. V was shortened by 3 bases and J by 7 bases, with 12 bases between the two germline ends. Here the CDR3 reads CASSLRGGGEAFF. The CDR3 coding sequence is TGTGCCAGCAGTTTGCGAGGGGGGGGTGAAGCTTTCTTT.

This chain links TRBV20-1 with TRBJ2-3; D may be TRBD2 (6 bases). Germline CDR1 reads DFQATT; CDR2 reads SNEGSKA (reference sequence). The CDR3 sequence is 13 residues long. Trimming removed 5 bases at V and 0 bases at J, with 9 bases between. The CDR3 region has the DNA TGCAGTGCTTTTAGCGGAAGCACAGATACGCAGTATTTT. Residues: CSAFSGSTDTQYF.

This clonotype was recorded at least ten times. This sequence joins TRBV6-2 or TRBV6-3 and TRBJ1-6, with unresolved D. The V gene lost 8 bases and the J gene lost 9 bases, with 8 bases spanning the gap. The CDR3 extends over 11 amino acids. CDR1 and CDR2 from the germline V gene are MNHEY and SVGEGT. The CDR3: CASRNPSPLHF. The CDR3 DNA reads as TGTGCCAGCCGGAACCCTTCACCCCTCCACTTT.

This chain links TRBV5-1 with TRBJ2-7; 9 positions match TRBD2. The CDR3 runs 15 residues. V lost 4 bases and J lost 1; bases outside the gene matches: 6. Per the germline V gene, CDR1 is SGHRS and CDR2 is YFSETQ. The CDR3 DNA reads TGCGCCAGCAGCGCACGCCTAGCGGGGTCCTACGAGCAGTACTTC. Its translation is CASSARLAGSYEQYF. Full variable domain (outside the CDR3, taken from reference TRBV5-1 and TRBJ2-7): KAGVTQTPRYLIKTRGQQVTLSCSPISGHRSVSWYQQTPGQGLQFLFEYFSETQRNKGNFPGRFSGRQFSNSRSEMNVSTLELGDSALYLCASSARLAGSYEQYFGPGTRLTVT.

This clonotype was seen a handful of times. This chain joins TRBV6-2 or TRBV6-3 and TRBJ2-1; 7 bases align to TRBD1. This CDR3 comprises 19 residues. Looked up from germline, CDR1 is MNHEY and CDR2 is SVGEGT. With 2 bases clipped from V and 4 bases from J, the junction kept 17 bases outside the gene matches. The CDR3 DNA is TGTGCCAGCAGTTACCTGAATCCCCGTATAACGGGACAGTACAATGAGCAGTTCTTC. Encoded protein: CASSYLNPRITGQYNEQFF.

The chain combines TRBV20-1 with TRBJ1-1; tentatively, D is TRBD1 (6 bases). Deletions cut 5 bases from V and 2 bases from J, with 15 bases between. This CDR3 has 14 residues. Looked up from germline, CDR1 is DFQATT and CDR2 is SNEGSKA (reference sequence). The CDR3 DNA reads as TGCAGTGCTTCAGCGGGACACATAAACACTGAAGCTTTCTTT. Translating gives CSASAGHINTEAFF.

The genes are TRBV6-5 and TRBJ1-4; D is uncertain. The CDR3 is 15 residues long. The germline V gene has CDR1 MNHEY and CDR2 SVGAGI. Deletions cut 2 bases from V and 0 bases from J, with 7 bases between. CDR3: CASSYQPATNEKLFF. The CDR3 DNA reads TGTGCCAGCAGTTACCAGCCTGCAACTAATGAAAAACTGTTTTTT.

This clonotype was counted many times. The rearrangement joins TRBV7-2 to TRBJ2-5, with TRBD2 as a possible D gene (5 bases). Trimming pared 4 bases from V and 2 bases from J, leaving 14 bases between. CDR3 length: 15 amino acids. From germline, CDR1 is SGHTA and CDR2 FQGNSA. The chain's CDR3 is CASSYYTGMQETQYF. The DNA for the CDR3 is TGTGCCAGCAGCTATTATACCGGGATGCAAGAGACCCAGTACTTC.

V is TRBV29-1 and J is TRBJ1-1, with no clear D. Germline-derived CDR1 and CDR2 are SQVTM and ANQGSEA. This CDR3 is 14 amino acids long. V dropped 3 bases and J dropped 0 bases, with 11 bases sitting between them. In DNA form, the CDR3 reads TGCAGCGTTGAGACCGGGGAATTGAACACTGAAGCTTTCTTT. It yields the protein CSVETGELNTEAFF.

This clonotype has only a few counts. The rearrangement links TRBV20-1 to TRBJ2-6; possibly TRBD1 for D (5 bases). The CDR3 runs 16 residues. Germline-derived CDR1 and CDR2 are DFQATT and SNEGSKA (reference sequence). Trimming shortened V by 1 base and J by 5 bases, and 15 bases separated the two germline ends. The CDR3 DNA follows: TGCAGTGCTAGAGGTTCCGTGGCAGGGAGGGCCAACGTCCTGACTTTC. Translated, it gives CSARGSVAGRANVLTF.

The table lists this clonotype with many counts. The chain links TRBV20-1 to TRBJ2-5; 15 nucleotides line up with TRBD2. The germline V gene has CDR1 DFQATT and CDR2 SNEGSKA (reference sequence). Germline trimming cut 5 bases from V and 5 bases from J; bases unmatched to any gene: 9. This CDR3 has 16 amino acids. CDR3 amino acids: CSAFGLAGGPGETQYF. The CDR3 bases are TGCAGTGCTTTCGGACTAGCGGGGGGGCCGGGTGAGACCCAGTACTTC.

V is TRBV7-9 and J is TRBJ1-1; tentative D call: TRBD1 (5 bases). Trimming shortened V by 4 bases and J by 1 base, and 10 bases separated the two germline ends. The CDR3 length is 14 residues. Germline CDR1 is SEHNR and CDR2 is FQNEAQ (reference sequence). CDR3 loop: CASSSRQKNTEAFF. CDR3 sequence (DNA): TGTGCCAGCAGCTCTAGACAGAAGAACACTGAAGCTTTCTTT.

The chain links TRBV6-1 to TRBJ1-5; D is ambiguous. V was trimmed by 8 bases and J by 3 bases, leaving 11 bases between them. CDR3 length: 13 amino acids. Germline V gives CDR1 MNHNS, CDR2 SASEGT. CDR3 protein: CASSRAHNQPQHF. The DNA of the CDR3 is TGTGCCAGCTCCCGCGCCCACAATCAGCCCCAGCATTTT.

At least ten counts were recorded for this clonotype. V usage is TRBV20-1 and J usage is TRBJ2-7; TRBD1 matches 9 bases. The germline V gene has CDR1 DFQATT and CDR2 SNEGSKA (reference sequence). This CDR3 has 13 residues. With 2 bases clipped from V and 6 bases from J, the junction kept 5 bases outside the gene matches. CDR3 DNA: TGCAGTGCTAGATCGACAGGGGGTGGCGAGCAGTACGTC. Its translation is CSARSTGGGEQYV.

The rearrangement uses TRBV7-9 and TRBJ2-1; TRBD1 aligns across 8 bases. Trimming took 2 bases from V and 0 from J; bases not matched to a gene: 6. The length of the CDR3 is 17 residues. From germline, CDR1 is SEHNR and CDR2 FQNEAQ (reference sequence). CDR3 coding DNA: TGTGCCAGCAGCTTAAGCAGGGGGCGCAGCTCCTACAATGAGCAGTTCTTC. Translation: CASSLSRGRSSYNEQFF.

The V and J genes are TRBV10-3 and TRBJ2-7, with D perhaps matching TRBD2 (6 bases). The CDR3 is 13 amino acids. With 8 bases removed from V and 4 bases from J, the gap between germline ends came to 15 bases. CDR1 and CDR2 from the germline V gene are ENHRY and SYGVKD. CDR3 sequence reads: CAISITSPYEQYF. The DNA for the CDR3 is TGTGCCATCTCGATCACTAGCCCTTACGAGCAGTACTTC.

This clonotype was detected many times. The V gene is TRBV7-2, the J gene TRBJ2-1; possibly TRBD2 for D (5 bases). Germline values: CDR1 SGHTA, CDR2 FQGNSA. The CDR3 totals 13 residues. Trimming took 3 bases from V and 8 from J, leaving 11 bases between them. CDR3 coding DNA: TGTGCCAGCAGCTTTCAAGCCGGGGATGAGCAGTTCTTC. Translating gives CASSFQAGDEQFF. Filled out from reference TRBV7-2 and TRBJ2-1, the complete variable domain reads GAGVSQSPSNKVTEKGKDVELRCDPISGHTALYWYRQSLGQGLEFLIYFQGNSAPDKSGLPSDRFSAERTGGSVSTLTIQRTQQEDSAVYLCASSFQAGDEQFFGPGTRLTVL.

Only a few counts were recorded for this clonotype. The chain combines TRBV13 with TRBJ2-1; 10 nucleotides line up with TRBD1. V was pared by 3 bases and J by 8 bases, with 7 bases of the junction left unmatched. The CDR3 spans 15 residues. Per germline, CDR1 PRHDT and CDR2 FYEKMQ (reference sequence). The CDR3 sequence is CASSFRDRGPDEQFF. CDR3 nucleotides: TGTGCCAGCAGCTTTCGGGACAGGGGCCCCGATGAGCAGTTCTTC.

This clonotype was seen at least ten times. The J gene is TRBJ1-1, the V gene TRBV6-5, with 8 positions matching TRBD1. The CDR3 is 15 amino acids. CDR1 and CDR2 (germline): MNHEY, SVGAGI. The J segment lost 5 bases and the V segment lost 2 bases, leaving 7 bases of the junction unmatched. The CDR3 coding sequence is TGTGCCAGCAGTTACACAAGGACAGGGCCGACTGAAGCTTTCTTT. This sequence encodes CASSYTRTGPTEAFF.

This clonotype was seen ten or more times. This rearrangement joins TRBV11-2 to TRBJ2-3; possibly TRBD2 for D (6 bases). This CDR3 region has 13 residues. Trimming stripped 5 bases from V and 4 bases from J, with 10 bases between. CDR1 and CDR2 (germline): SGHAT, FQNNGV. CDR3 nucleotide sequence: TGTGCCAGCAGCCCGGGCGGGGCAGATACGCAGTATTTT. Translation: CASSPGGADTQYF. The full variable domain, with the rest looked up from reference TRBV11-2 and TRBJ2-3, is EAGVAQSPRYKIIEKRQSVAFWCNPISGHATLYWYQQILGQGPKLLIQFQNNGVVDDSQLPKDRFSAERLKGVDSTLKIQPAKLEDSAVYLCASSPGGADTQYFGPGTRLTVL.

This clonotype was detected only a few times. At one boundary the junction diverges from the germline segment, which might be a read error. V and J are TRBV15 and TRBJ2-1; D might be TRBD2 (6 bases). This CDR3 region has 17 residues. Germline values: CDR1 LNHNV, CDR2 YYDKDF (reference sequence). CDR3 nucleotides: TGTGCCACCAGCAGAGACCGGGACTCGTCCTCCGACAATGAGCAGTTCTTC. Encoded protein: CATSRDRDSSSDNEQFF.

This clonotype was recorded at least ten times. The chain employs TRBV20-1 and TRBJ2-3; D gene uncertain. The CDR3 sequence is 11 residues long. CDR1 is DFQATT and CDR2 is SNEGSKA in the germline V gene (reference sequence). V was pared by 6 bases and J by 11 bases, with 15 bases between. Written as DNA, the CDR3 is TGCAGTGCCCCGGCCCATGCGCTGCAGTATTTT. The encoded protein is CSAPAHALQYF.